In this sample, the clone carrying this T cell receptor beta chain turned up once. Its antigen is not known. The source of the sample is a study of blood T cells in healthy people across ages. The second PCR ran 7 to 11 cycles with a sample-barcoded 5' primer and J-beta primers. Each CDR3 protein is one row after TCRdb ran MiXCR on the 5' RACE reads. Among about 800,000 distinct CDR3 sequences listed, 58% were seen once. Whole-study findings and limits: Naive T cell percentage strongly correlated with TCR beta diversity.

The CDR3 totals 17 residues. With 5 bases removed from V and 5 bases from J, the gap between germline ends came to 23 bases. Germline loops: CDR1 MNHNY, CDR2 SVGAGI (reference sequence). The sequenced material came from blood. This chain links TRBV6-6 with TRBJ2-3; the D gene is possibly TRBD1 (5 bases). The sequence was collected from a man under 40 in good health. This CDR3 is CASSNPTSRVNKDTQYF. The CDR3 DNA sequence: TGTGCCAGCAGTAACCCCACGTCCAGGGTTAATAAAGATACGCAGTATTTT.